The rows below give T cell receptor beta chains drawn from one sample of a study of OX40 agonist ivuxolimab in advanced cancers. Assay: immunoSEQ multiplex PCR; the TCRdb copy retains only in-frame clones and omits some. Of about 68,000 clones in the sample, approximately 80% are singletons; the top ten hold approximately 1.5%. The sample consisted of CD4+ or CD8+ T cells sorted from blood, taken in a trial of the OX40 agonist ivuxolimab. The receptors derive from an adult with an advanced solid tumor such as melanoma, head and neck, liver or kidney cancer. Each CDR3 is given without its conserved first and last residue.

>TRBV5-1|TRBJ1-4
ASSSSATNEKLF
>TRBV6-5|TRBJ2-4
ASSYSGSKNIQY
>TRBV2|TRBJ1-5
ASSAQMSNQPQH
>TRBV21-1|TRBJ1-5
ASSKEPSSEQGGSNQPQH
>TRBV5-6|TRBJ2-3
ASSFTDTQY
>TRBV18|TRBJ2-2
ASSPLRTPFANTGELF
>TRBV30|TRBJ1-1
AWAGTANTEAF
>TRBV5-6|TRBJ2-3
ASSLHVAGTDTQY
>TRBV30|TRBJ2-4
AWTAENIQY
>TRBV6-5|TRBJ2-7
ASSDRGYEQY
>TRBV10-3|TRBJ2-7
AISEQSYEQY